The 17 T cell receptor beta chains given below trace back to one sample, sequenced in a study of cytomegalovirus exposure and HLA in healthy donors. Primers included in the PCR were 60 Vbeta and 13 Jbeta primers. Method: immunoSEQ multiplex PCR; TCRdb's copy keeps in-frame clones and lacks some. Among fewer than 200,000 clones, roughly 80% were seen once, and the ten largest hold about 1.8%. Sequencing used PBMCs. The receptor set was obtained from a woman between 18 and 29 years old in good health and CMV-seronegative.

As to this clone: The sample contains more than one DNA sequence encoding this CDR3. V is TRBV7-9 and J is TRBJ2-3, with 9 positions matching TRBD2. The CDR3 has 16 residues. Trimming at V came to 2 bases and at J to 2 bases, leaving 5 bases not matched to a gene. The germline V gene encodes CDR1 SEHNR and CDR2 FQNEAQ (reference sequence). The CDR3 is CASSLSSGTTTDTQYF. In DNA, the CDR3 is TGTGCCAGCAGCTTATCTAGCGGGACCACCACAGATACGCAGTATTTT. The variable domain in full, with the rest retrieved from reference TRBV7-9 and TRBJ2-3, is DTGVSQNPRHKITKRGQNVTFRCDPISEHNRLYWYRQTLGQGPEFLTYFQNEAQLEKSRLLSDRFSAERPKGSFSTLEIQRTEQGDSAMYLCASSLSSGTTTDTQYFGPGTRLTVL.

CDR3 residues: CAWTPGQGEETQYF. The CDR3 DNA reads as TGTGCCTGGACGCCGGGACAGGGGGAAGAGACCCAGTACTTC. The J gene is TRBJ2-5, the V gene TRBV30, with 11 bases aligning to TRBD1. This CDR3 has 14 residues. Germline V gives CDR1 GTSNPN, CDR2 SVGIG (reference sequence). V shed 4 bases, J shed 3 bases, and the junction held 4 bases outside the gene matches.

The chain uses TRBV5-5 and TRBJ2-3, with D possibly TRBD2 on 5 matching bases. Between the trimmed V and J ends, which lost 1 base and 0 bases, there was a span of 18 bases. Germline CDR1 and CDR2: SGHKS and YYEKEE (reference sequence). CDR3 length: 18 amino acids. CDR3 coding DNA: TGTGCCAGCAGCTTGTGGGGTGAAGTGGACTTGAGCACAGATACGCAGTATTTT. This gives the protein CASSLWGEVDLSTDTQYF.

This sequence joins TRBV28 and TRBJ1-2, with D tentatively TRBD1 (5 bases). The CDR3 runs 11 residues. Germline V gene data show CDR1 as MDHEN and CDR2 as SYDVKM. V was clipped by 8 bases and J by 4 bases, with 8 bases between them. CDR3 nucleotide sequence: TGTGCCAGCGCCGACAGCTATGGCTACACCTTC. Protein product: CASADSYGYTF.

The V gene is TRBV7-8, the J gene TRBJ2-3, with 11 bases fitting TRBD2. V was clipped by 2 bases and J by 1 base; unmatched bases: 2. CDR3 length: 16 residues. The germline gives CDR1 SGHVS, CDR2 FQNEAQ. The CDR3 sequence: CASSLIAGGGTDTQYF. DNA of the CDR3: TGTGCCAGCAGCTTAATAGCGGGAGGGGGCACAGATACGCAGTATTTT.

The chain joins TRBV7-9 to TRBJ2-7; D is ambiguous. Deletions cut 1 base from V and 2 bases from J, with 3 bases between. Germline loops: CDR1 SEHNR, CDR2 FQNEAQ (reference sequence). The CDR3 has 12 residues. In DNA form, the CDR3 reads TGTGCCAGCAGCTTAGACACCTACGAGCAGTACTTC. Translation gives CASSLDTYEQYF. The whole variable domain, filled in from reference TRBV7-9 and TRBJ2-7, reads DTGVSQNPRHKITKRGQNVTFRCDPISEHNRLYWYRQTLGQGPEFLTYFQNEAQLEKSRLLSDRFSAERPKGSFSTLEIQRTEQGDSAMYLCASSLDTYEQYFGPGTRLTVT.

This clone was seen a single time. V gene TRBV7-9 combines with J gene TRBJ1-3; no firm D call. Germline assignment: CDR1 SEHNR and CDR2 FQNEAQ (reference sequence). Trimming removed 3 bases from V and 4 bases from J, with 10 bases in between. The CDR3 has 14 residues. In nucleotides, the CDR3 is TGTGCCAGCAGCTTTGGCGGGGAAGGAAACACCATATATTTT. This encodes CASSFGGEGNTIYF.

The J gene is TRBJ2-3, the V gene TRBV10-2; 12 nucleotides agree with TRBD2. The CDR3 totals 16 residues. Germline V lookup: CDR1 WSHSY, CDR2 SAAADI. Trimming took 0 bases from V and 4 from J; bases not matched to a gene: 2. In DNA, the CDR3 is TGCGCCAGCAGTGAGTCGACTAGCGGGAGTGCAGATACGCAGTATTTT. Translating it yields CASSESTSGSADTQYF.

This clone was picked up a small number of times. The chain joins TRBV18 to TRBJ1-2; possible D gene TRBD1, 5 bases. Germline V gene sequence: CDR1 KGHSH, CDR2 LQKENI. This CDR3 region has 14 residues. Trimming stripped 3 bases from V and 6 bases from J, with 14 bases between. The CDR3 is CASSPTPEGNGYTF. The CDR3 nucleotides read TGTGCCAGCTCACCGACCCCGGAGGGGAATGGCTACACCTTC.

The chain employs TRBV4-1 and TRBJ2-5; D is possibly TRBD1 (5 bases). Germline CDR1 and CDR2: MGHRA and YSYEKL. V gave up 1 base and J gave up 4 bases, with 7 bases separating them. The CDR3 length is 13 residues. The CDR3 sequence is CASSQARVETQYF. CDR3 coding DNA: TGCGCCAGCAGCCAAGCCAGGGTAGAGACCCAGTACTTC.

This rearrangement joins TRBV19 to TRBJ2-1; 9 bases line up with TRBD2. With 5 bases clipped from V and 2 bases from J, the junction kept 4 bases outside the gene matches. This CDR3 has 15 residues. The V gene's germline CDR1 is LNHDA and CDR2 SQIVND (reference sequence). The CDR3 bases are TGTGCCAGTAGTGGGGGACTAGCTCCCTACAATGAGCAGTTCTTC. Translation: CASSGGLAPYNEQFF.

The CDR3 loop reads CASSPAGSGTDTQYF. CDR3 sequence (DNA): TGTGCCAGCAGCCCCGCCGGGAGTGGTACAGATACGCAGTATTTT. This chain links TRBV28 with TRBJ2-3; maybe TRBD2 (6 bases). V lost 6 bases, J lost 3 bases, and 16 bases lay in between. This CDR3 region has 15 residues. From germline, CDR1 is MDHEN and CDR2 SYDVKM.

The chain uses TRBV28 and TRBJ1-1, with 8 bases aligning to TRBD1. The V segment lost 6 bases and the J segment 5 bases; nucleotides outside the gene matches: 11. The V gene's germline CDR1 is MDHEN and CDR2 SYDVKM. The length of the CDR3 is 15 residues. The CDR3 sequence is CASSQGDRKGTEAFF. CDR3 sequence (DNA): TGTGCCAGCAGCCAGGGGGACAGGAAAGGGACTGAAGCTTTCTTT.

This clone was seen a few times. The chain has TRBV4-3 and TRBJ1-1; D gene uncertain. The CDR3 runs 16 residues. CDR1 and CDR2 (germline): LGHNA, YSLEER. Trimming stripped 0 bases from V and 2 bases from J, with 13 bases between. The CDR3 loop reads CASSQDDKETNTEAFF. CDR3 coding DNA: TGCGCCAGCAGCCAAGATGATAAGGAGACTAACACTGAAGCTTTCTTT.

The rearrangement joins TRBV16 to TRBJ2-1; 10 bases are shared with TRBD1. V dropped 2 bases and J dropped 4; count of bases not matched to a gene: 5. The CDR3 spans 16 residues. CDR1 and CDR2 from the germline V gene are KGHSY and FQNENV. The CDR3 DNA sequence: TGTGCCAGCAGCCAAGGGACAGGGGATGGGTACAATGAGCAGTTCTTC. This translates into CASSQGTGDGYNEQFF.

The rearrangement links TRBV27 to TRBJ1-4; the D gene is possibly TRBD1 (5 bases). The germline V gene encodes CDR1 MNHEY and CDR2 SMNVEV (reference sequence). V lost 2 bases and J lost 5, with 15 bases in between. The CDR3 is made up of 16 amino acids. DNA of the CDR3: TGTGCCAGCAGTTTAGGTTTTGGGGGGATCAATGAAAAACTGTTTTTT. This gives the protein CASSLGFGGINEKLFF.

The chain links TRBV11-2 to TRBJ2-7; TRBD1 agrees at 8 bases. Per germline, CDR1 SGHAT and CDR2 FQNNGV. V lost 4 bases to trimming and J lost 9 bases; unmatched junction nucleotides: 17. The CDR3 sequence is 16 residues long. The CDR3 sequence is CASSSGQGASIFGQYF. The CDR3 DNA sequence: TGTGCCAGCAGCTCCGGCCAGGGGGCGTCTATTTTTGGGCAGTACTTC.